The rows below give T cell receptor beta chains drawn from one sample of a study of blood T cell repertoires in COVID-19. The method was immunoSEQ multiplex PCR; TCRdb's version includes in-frame clones alone and lacks a portion of them. The data contain 100,000 to 150,000 clones, about four fifths of them singletons. The sequenced sample was peripheral blood. The source of these receptors is a woman of 80 years or more with acute or convalescent COVID-19. Both conserved end residues are part of each CDR3. The D gene is left open where the match is weak. Clone size is not always given. Where it is, it says once, few, many or a class for expanded clones.

-,TRBV25-1,-,TRBJ2-5,CASSEPGDRKTQYF,TGTGCCAGCAGTGAGCCAGGGGATCGTAAGACCCAGTACTTC
-,TRBV9,TRBD2,TRBJ2-1,CASSVAPGGSGGRDEQFF,TGTGCCAGCAGCGTAGCTCCCGGGGGGAGCGGGGGGCGGGATGAGCAGTTCTTC
-,TRBV7-2,-,TRBJ1-5,CASSFRQDQPQHF,TGTGCCAGCAGCTTCCGACAGGATCAGCCCCAGCATTTT
-,TRBV3-1/TRBV3-2,TRBD1,TRBJ1-2,CASSQGDRAQNYGYTF,TGTGCCAGCAGCCAAGGAGACAGGGCCCAGAACTATGGCTACACCTTC
-,TRBV9,TRBD1,TRBJ1-1,CASSAQGLGTEAFF,TGTGCCAGCAGCGCACAGGGGCTGGGGACTGAAGCTTTCTTT
once,TRBV5-1,TRBD1,TRBJ1-2,CASRAGGRDGYTF,TGCGCCAGCAGGGCAGGGGGCCGGGATGGCTACACCTTC
-,TRBV7-2,-,TRBJ2-7,CASSDGLISYEQYF,TGTGCCAGCAGCGACGGACTGATCTCCTACGAGCAGTACTTC
once,TRBV30,-,TRBJ1-2,CAWSFGETYGYTF,TGTGCCTGGAGTTTCGGGGAGACCTATGGCTACACCTTC
-,TRBV12-3/TRBV12-4,-,TRBJ1-5,CASSLGSNQPQHF,TGTGCCAGCAGTTTGGGCAGCAATCAGCCCCAGCATTTT
-,TRBV27,TRBD2,TRBJ2-2,CASSSWTSGTGELFF,TGTGCCAGCAGTTCCTGGACTAGCGGCACCGGGGAGCTGTTTTTT
-,TRBV6-5,TRBD1,TRBJ2-7,CASSDSGTGSYEQYF,TGTGCCAGCAGTGACTCCGGGACAGGTTCCTACGAGCAGTACTTC
once,TRBV5-5,TRBD2,TRBJ2-4,CASSLAGGADIQYF,TGTGCCAGCAGCTTAGCGGGAGGGGCGGACATTCAGTACTTC
-,TRBV30,-,TRBJ2-2,CAWTEGTGELFF,TGTGCCTGGACGGAGGGTACCGGGGAGCTGTTTTTT
-,TRBV9,-,TRBJ2-5,CASSETDSQETQYF,TGTGCCAGCAGCGAAACCGACAGCCAAGAGACCCAGTACTTC
-,TRBV19,-,TRBJ1-1,CASSPRDRVNTEAFF,TGTGCCAGTAGTCCCCGCGACAGAGTGAACACTGAAGCTTTCTTT
-,TRBV5-5,-,TRBJ1-1,CASSLVQLNTEAFF,TGTGCCAGCAGCTTGGTACAGCTTAACACTGAAGCTTTCTTT
once,TRBV27,TRBD1,TRBJ2-2,CASSPRGQGITGELFF,TGTGCCAGCAGTCCCCGGGGACAGGGAATCACCGGGGAGCTGTTTTTT
-,TRBV6-2/TRBV6-3,-,TRBJ1-5,CASSLRPRGGTLSNQPQHF,TGTGCCAGCAGTTTACGGCCCAGAGGGGGAACCCTGAGCAATCAGCCCCAGCATTTT
-,TRBV13,TRBD2,TRBJ2-5,CASSAGLEYQETQYF,TGTGCCAGCAGCGCGGGACTAGAGTACCAAGAGACCCAGTACTTC
once,TRBV5-1,-,TRBJ2-5,CASSSELETQYF,TGCGCCAGCAGCTCCGAGCTGGAGACCCAGTACTTC
-,TRBV30,-,TRBJ2-1,CAWSVRGLYNEQFF,TGTGCCTGGAGTGTCCGAGGGCTGTACAATGAGCAGTTCTTC
-,TRBV19,-,TRBJ2-1,CASSIQYYNEQFF,TGTGCCAGTAGTATCCAGTATTACAATGAGCAGTTCTTC
few,TRBV21-1,-,TRBJ1-3,CASIKGTVGRNGNTIYF,TGTGCCAGCATCAAAGGGACAGTGGGGCGAAATGGAAACACCATATATTTT
-,TRBV27,TRBD2,TRBJ2-1,CASSLSGAGGEQFF,TGTGCCAGCAGTTTAAGCGGGGCCGGGGGTGAGCAGTTCTTC
-,TRBV5-6,-,TRBJ1-2,CASSFRTERFGYTF,TGTGCCAGCAGCTTTCGGACAGAAAGGTTTGGCTACACCTTC
-,TRBV19,TRBD2,TRBJ2-2,CACSFACGGARANTGELFF,TGTGCCTGTAGTTTTGCGTGCGGGGGGGCGCGCGCGAACACCGGGGAGCTGTTTTTT
-,TRBV28,-,TRBJ2-1,CASQIPKLGEQFF,TGTGCCAGCCAAATCCCCAAGTTGGGCGAGCAGTTCTTC
-,TRBV5-5,-,TRBJ1-1,CASSLGAMNTEAFF,TGTGCCAGCAGCTTGGGGGCAATGAACACTGAAGCTTTCTTT
-,TRBV7-9,TRBD1,TRBJ2-1,CASSLDRDNEQFF,TGTGCCAGCAGCTTGGACAGGGACAATGAGCAGTTCTTC
-,TRBV6-5,TRBD2,TRBJ2-5,CASSYGAGGSGETQYF,TGTGCCAGCAGTTACGGCGCGGGAGGATCCGGGGAGACCCAGTACTTC
-,TRBV19,-,TRBJ1-1,CATSPGPRGTEAFF,TGTGCCACCTCTCCCGGGCCCAGGGGCACTGAAGCTTTCTTT
-,TRBV9,TRBD2,TRBJ2-3,CASSTRTSGGPDTQYF,TGTGCCAGCAGCACAAGGACTAGCGGGGGGCCCGATACGCAGTATTTT
once,TRBV19,-,TRBJ1-1,CASSPRFVGGSQAFF,TGTGCCAGTAGTCCCCGGTTCGTGGGGGGGAGTCAGGCTTTCTTT
-,TRBV7-2,-,TRBJ1-1,CASSLLTNTEAFF,TGTGCCAGCAGCTTATTAACTAACACTGAAGCTTTCTTT
-,TRBV6-5,TRBD1,TRBJ1-6,CASSSARGYNSPLHF,TGTGCCAGCAGCAGCGCCAGGGGGTATAATTCACCCCTCCACTTT
-,TRBV5-6,-,TRBJ2-7,CASSLAGKFGGYEQYF,TGTGCCAGCAGCTTGGCTGGGAAATTCGGGGGCTACGAGCAGTACTTC
-,TRBV19,-,TRBJ2-1,CATPLPRERFEQFF,TGTGCCACCCCCCTCCCCCGGGAGAGGTTTGAGCAGTTCTTC
-,TRBV18,TRBD1,TRBJ1-6,CASSPGQGQNSPLHF,TGTGCCAGCTCACCCGGACAGGGTCAGAATTCACCCCTCCACTTT
-,TRBV19,TRBD1,TRBJ2-3,CASSVLRQGAVGLPDTQYF,TGTGCCAGTAGTGTCCTTCGACAGGGGGCGGTCGGGCTTCCAGATACGCAGTATTTT
-,TRBV2,-,TRBJ2-2,CASSLTGSDTGELFF,TGTGCCAGCAGTCTTACAGGTTCGGATACCGGGGAGCTGTTTTTT
-,TRBV4-3,TRBD1,TRBJ1-4,CASSRDRGEKLFF,TGCGCCAGCAGCCGGGACAGGGGTGAAAAACTGTTTTTT
-,TRBV29-1,-,TRBJ1-1,CSVGYQGMSEAFF,TGCAGCGTTGGGTACCAGGGGATGTCTGAAGCTTTCTTT
once,TRBV10-3,-,TRBJ2-5,CAIRGLGETQYF,TGTGCCATCAGGGGACTGGGGGAGACCCAGTACTTC
-,TRBV5-1,-,TRBJ1-1,CASSFSTGMNTEAFF,TGCGCCAGCAGCTTTTCCACAGGGATGAACACTGAAGCTTTCTTT
-,TRBV6-5,TRBD1,TRBJ1-1,CASSSLDRGAFF,TGTGCCAGCAGTAGTTTGGACAGGGGAGCTTTCTTT